This TCR beta chain came from a study of cytomegalovirus exposure and HLA in healthy donors. Study-level points and caveats: The study labeled approximately 150 TCR beta chains cytomegalovirus-associated.

This CDR3 comprises 15 residues. The J segment lost 4 bases and the V segment lost 3 bases, leaving 5 bases of the junction unmatched. CDR1 and CDR2 from the germline V gene are LGHNA and YSLEER. Assay used: immunoSEQ multiplex PCR; TCRdb lists only in-frame clones, some missing. The table lists 100,000 to 150,000 clones, nearly 90% of them singletons, with less than 1.5% in the top ten. This clone appeared once. Its antigen is unknown. Sequences were obtained from PBMCs. The clonotype was recovered from a woman under 30 in good health and CMV-seronegative. J is TRBJ2-7 and V is TRBV4-3, with 11 bases aligning to TRBD2. The CDR3 coding sequence is TGCGCCAGCAGCCACGAGACTAGCGGGACGTACGAGCAGTACTTC. It is translated as CASSHETSGTYEQYF.